This TCR beta chain emerged from a study of blood T cell repertoires in COVID-19. Study as a whole: Samples of COVID-19 (acute and convalescent) were obtained from the United States, Italy and Spain. Sources were T cells, B-cell-depleted T cells, or PBMCs; the material itself was cDNA or gDNA.

In the original analysis: Estimated nucleated cell counts came from reference gene primer amplification. The repertoire was sequenced with immunoSEQ multiplex PCR; TCRdb's copy has only in-frame clones and lacks some. D and trimming come from the DNA, and the V and J calls and clone size come from that table. The repertoire holds approximately 170,000 clones, with approximately 80% as singletons. Germline-derived CDR1 and CDR2 are WSHSY and SAAADI. Trimming stripped 7 bases from V and 6 bases from J, with 10 bases between. This CDR3 has 13 residues. Input material: peripheral blood. This sequence was found in a man aged 65 to 79 who had recovered from COVID-19. The chain links TRBV10-2 to TRBJ1-6; D perhaps matches TRBD1 (5 bases). The CDR3 sequence is CASMYQGNSPLHF. The CDR3 nucleotides read TGCGCCAGCATGTACCAGGGTAATTCACCCCTCCACTTT.